This T cell receptor beta chain was captured in a study of OX40 agonist ivuxolimab in advanced cancers. For the study at large: Participants, approximately 80% male, averaged roughly 60 years of age, ranging from roughly 23 to 90.

Assay: immunoSEQ multiplex PCR; the TCRdb copy retains only in-frame clones and omits some. The sample contains 60,000 or so clones, 65% to 90% of which appear only once. The CDR3 is 15 residues long. The germline V gene has CDR1 MDHEN and CDR2 SYDVKM. The trim removed 1 base at V and 5 bases at J, leaving 7 bases unmatched. This clone occurred a few times. As yet, its antigen is unknown. Findings and limits, study-wide: Partial responders at 0.1-3.0 mg/kg had among the lowest clonal expansion.

This rearrangement joins TRBV28 to TRBJ1-1; 7 nucleotides align to TRBD1. This TCR was recovered from an adult with an advanced solid tumor such as melanoma, head and neck, liver or kidney cancer. The sample in question was CD4+ or CD8+ T cells sorted from blood, obtained in a trial of the OX40 agonist ivuxolimab. CDR3 residues: CASSLLGTVRTEAFF. The CDR3 coding sequence is TGTGCCAGCAGTTTATTGGGGACAGTACGGACTGAAGCTTTCTTT.